The clone carrying this TCR beta chain is medium-sized within its sample. The target antigen is unknown. The CDR3 length is 16 residues. V lost 1 base and J lost 4, with 14 bases in between. Germline V gene sequence: CDR1 SGHVS, CDR2 FNYEAQ. The data were obtained in a study of T cell responses to AZD1222 COVID-19 vaccine. Study-wide results and limits: Reportedly, close to half of spike-specific TCRs are directed against unmutated variant regions.

Method: immunoSEQ multiplex PCR; TCRdb's copy keeps in-frame clones and lacks some. Of 140,000 or so clones in the sample, about 91% were seen once. This receptor was identified in an adult in good health. The V call is TRBV7-6, the J call TRBJ1-5, with D possibly matching TRBD1 (5 bases). This sample comprised peripheral blood, obtained on day 0 of AZD1222 vaccination. Written as DNA, the CDR3 is TGTGCCAGCAGCTTAGAGCAGGGTGGCCTTAATCAGCCCCAGCATTTT. Translated, it gives CASSLEQGGLNQPQHF. The full variable domain, its missing parts supplied by reference TRBV7-6 and TRBJ1-5, is GAGVSQSPRYKVTKRGQDVALRCDPISGHVSLYWYRQALGQGPEFLTYFNYEAQQDKSGLPNDRFSAERPEGSISTLTIQRTEQRDSAMYRCASSLEQGGLNQPQHFGDGTRLSIL.